The 30 T cell receptor beta chains presented below share a single source sample, sequenced in a study of T cells after yellow fever vaccination. TCRdb reanalysed the 5' RACE reads using MiXCR and keeps one entry per CDR3 protein. The sample has 100,000 to 150,000 distinct CDR3 sequences; 6% to 8% are singletons. The sequencing here drew on CD4+ T cells sorted from PBMCs, taken 10 days after the first yellow fever vaccination. These TCRs come from a man aged 18 to 30 who received the YFV17D yellow fever vaccine.

At least ten counts were recorded for this clonotype. The gene calls are TRBV5-1 and TRBJ1-2, with D tentatively TRBD1 (6 bases). The V and J ends lost 0 bases and 4 bases respectively, with 13 bases between them. The CDR3 runs 15 residues. Per the germline V gene, CDR1 is SGHRS and CDR2 is YFSETQ. The CDR3 region is CASSLASDRPYGYTF. The CDR3 DNA follows: TGCGCCAGCAGCTTGGCTTCGGACAGACCCTATGGCTACACCTTC.

This clonotype was recorded many times. The gene calls are TRBV5-1 and TRBJ2-7; D may match TRBD1 or TRBD2 (6 bases each). Per germline, CDR1 SGHRS and CDR2 YFSETQ. CDR3 length: 15 residues. V shed 4 bases and J shed 2 bases, with 16 bases lying between them. The CDR3 protein is CASSLAPGDTYEQYF. The CDR3 nucleotides read TGCGCCAGCAGCCTAGCCCCGGGGGACACCTACGAGCAGTACTTC. The full variable domain, rest sourced from reference TRBV5-1 and TRBJ2-7, is KAGVTQTPRYLIKTRGQQVTLSCSPISGHRSVSWYQQTPGQGLQFLFEYFSETQRNKGNFPGRFSGRQFSNSRSEMNVSTLELGDSALYLCASSLAPGDTYEQYFGPGTRLTVT.

This clonotype was counted ten times or more. V is TRBV6-2 or TRBV6-3 and J is TRBJ2-3, with D perhaps matching TRBD1 (6 bases). Germline V lookup: CDR1 MNHEY, CDR2 SVGEGT. The CDR3 is 16 amino acids. V was cut by 2 bases and J by 2 bases, with 14 bases left in between. The CDR3 nucleotides read TGTGCCAGCAGTTACGGTCCAAAGGGGGACACAGATACGCAGTATTTT. This gives the protein CASSYGPKGDTDTQYF.

The table lists this clonotype with many counts. Here the CDR3 reads CASSPGFSGANVLTF. CDR3 DNA sequence: TGTGCCAGCTCACCAGGATTCTCTGGGGCCAACGTCCTGACTTTC. The genes are TRBV18 and TRBJ2-6; no reliable D call. With 2 bases removed from V and 0 bases from J, the gap between germline ends came to 5 bases. Germline V gene sequence: CDR1 KGHSH, CDR2 LQKENI. There are 15 residues in the CDR3.

This clonotype was seen ten or more times. This chain links TRBV2 with TRBJ2-2; possibly TRBD1 for D (6 bases). The germline gives CDR1 SNHLY, CDR2 FYNNEI. There are 14 residues in the CDR3. V was pared by 7 bases and J by 1 base, with 10 bases between. The CDR3 coding sequence is TGTGCCAGCACGAAGGGACAGAACACCGGGGAGCTGTTTTTT. It specifies CASTKGQNTGELFF. Full variable domain (remainder filled in from reference TRBV2 and TRBJ2-2): EPEVTQTPSHQVTQMGQEVILRCVPISNHLYFYWYRQILGQKVEFLVSFYNNEISEKSEIFDDQFSVERPDGSNFTLKIRSTKLEDSAMYFCASTKGQNTGELFFGEGSRLTVL.

The rearrangement links TRBV7-9 to TRBJ1-6, with 7 bases that match TRBD1. CDR1 and CDR2 from the germline V gene are SEHNR and FQNEAQ (reference sequence). This CDR3 is 15 amino acids long. Trimming removed 5 bases from V and 7 bases from J; junction bases left unmatched: 8. The CDR3 reads CASSRDSPLNSPLHF. The CDR3, as DNA: TGTGCCAGCAGCCGGGACAGCCCTCTCAATTCACCCCTCCACTTT.

This clonotype was counted ten times or more. Sequence at one end of the junction differs from germline and may be a read error. The rearrangement uses TRBV6-2 or TRBV6-3 and TRBJ2-5; 8 positions agree with TRBD2. Germline lookup yields CDR1 MNHEY and CDR2 SVGEGT. The CDR3 spans 15 residues. CDR3 bases: TGTGCCAGCAAGATCGCGGGGGGATACCAAGCGACCCAGTACTTC. This gives the protein CASKIAGGYQATQYF.

Of note for this clonotype: This may arise from a read error, as a much more abundant clone is one base away. The rearrangement links TRBV7-6 to TRBJ2-7; no clear D gene. Germline lookup yields CDR1 SGHVS and CDR2 FNYEAQ. This CDR3 spans 15 amino acids. The CDR3 spells CASRLAGVSSYEQYF. The DNA of the CDR3 is TGTGCCAGCAGATTAGCTGGGGTCAGCTCCTACGAGCAGTACTTC.

The chain carries TRBV5-1 and TRBJ2-6; D remains ambiguous. Trimming cost V 3 bases and J 2 bases, with 9 bases left between them. Germline V gene data show CDR1 as SGHRS and CDR2 as YFSETQ. CDR3 length: 15 amino acids. CDR3 nucleotides: TGCGCCAGCAGCTGGGCCGCAGCTGGGGCCAACGTCCTGACTTTC. This gives the protein CASSWAAAGANVLTF.

The V and J genes are TRBV12-3 or TRBV12-4 and TRBJ2-1; D is perhaps TRBD2 (5 bases). V lost 7 bases to trimming and J lost 3 bases, with 13 bases between them. This CDR3 has 14 amino acids. The DNA for the CDR3 is TGTGCCAGCACCACGGACTTGTACTACAATGAGCAGTTCTTC. Its translation is CASTTDLYYNEQFF.

This clonotype was recorded at least ten times. This chain joins TRBV28 and TRBJ2-5; TRBD1 matches at 8 bases. From germline, CDR1 is MDHEN and CDR2 SYDVKM. The CDR3 loop spans 14 amino acids. The V segment lost 2 bases and the J segment 5 bases; nucleotides outside the gene matches: 4. This chain's CDR3 is CASSLQGASETQYF. In DNA form, the CDR3 reads TGTGCCAGCAGTTTACAGGGGGCATCGGAGACCCAGTACTTC.

This clonotype was found many times. V is TRBV5-1 and J is TRBJ2-1; 13 nucleotides agree with TRBD2. The germline V gene has CDR1 SGHRS and CDR2 YFSETQ. There are 18 residues in the CDR3. The trim removed 4 bases at V and 0 bases at J, leaving 7 bases unmatched. For the CDR3, the DNA is TGCGCCAGCAGCCAGGGGACTAGCGGGGTCGGCTCCTACAATGAGCAGTTCTTC. Its translation: CASSQGTSGVGSYNEQFF.

This clonotype appeared many times. The chain carries TRBV27 and TRBJ2-2; D not resolved. Deletions cut 5 bases from V and 0 bases from J, with 1 base between. Germline V lookup: CDR1 MNHEY, CDR2 SMNVEV (reference sequence). CDR3 length: 12 amino acids. CDR3 sequence (DNA): TGTGCCAGCAGTCCGAACACCGGGGAGCTGTTTTTT. It translates to CASSPNTGELFF.

This clonotype was counted ten times or more. CDR3 nucleotides: TGTGCCAGCAGTTACCAGCCAGGACAGTATGAGCAGTTCTTC. It is translated as CASSYQPGQYEQFF. The chain employs TRBV6-5 and TRBJ2-1; tentative D call: TRBD1 (6 bases). CDR1 and CDR2 from the germline V gene are MNHEY and SVGAGI. The CDR3 has 14 residues. The V end was cut by 2 bases, the J end by 8 bases, with 13 bases between.

This clonotype was detected ten times or more. The V gene is TRBV6-5, the J gene TRBJ2-2; no clear D. Trimming stripped 0 bases from V and 0 bases from J, with 8 bases between. Per the germline V gene, CDR1 is MNHEY and CDR2 is SVGAGI. This CDR3 spans 16 amino acids. CDR3 protein: CASSYSWSANTGELFF. CDR3 DNA sequence: TGTGCCAGCAGTTACTCTTGGTCGGCGAACACCGGGGAGCTGTTTTTT.

To note about this clonotype: Just one base apart from a much larger clone, this may be a read error. The chain recombines TRBV27 with TRBJ2-5; D is unclear. Per germline, CDR1 MNHEY and CDR2 SMNVEV (reference sequence). The CDR3 has 12 residues. V gave up 5 bases and J gave up 7 bases, with 11 bases separating them. The CDR3 DNA reads TGTGCCAGCAGTCCCCTTGATGTGACCCAGTACTTC. The encoded protein is CASSPLDVTQYF.

This clonotype appeared a few times. The chain is built from TRBV5-1 and TRBJ1-6, with D possibly being TRBD1 (5 bases). Germline CDR1 SGHRS, CDR2 YFSETQ. The CDR3 has 15 residues. Deletions cut 3 bases from V and 8 bases from J, with 15 bases between. The CDR3 DNA follows: TGCGCCAGCAGCTCTGACAGTGTATGGGATTCACCCCTCCACTTT. Protein product: CASSSDSVWDSPLHF.

This clonotype turned up a few times. The gene calls are TRBV5-1 and TRBJ1-2, with 7 bases that match TRBD1. Germline CDR1 reads SGHRS; CDR2 reads YFSETQ. V lost 3 bases, J lost 7 bases, and 9 bases stayed unmatched. The CDR3 contains 14 residues. CDR3 sequence reads: CASSSDDRAGGYTF. CDR3 DNA sequence: TGCGCCAGCAGCTCGGACGACAGGGCCGGTGGCTACACCTTC.

This clonotype was seen repeatedly, ten times or more. The chain has TRBV27 and TRBJ2-1; 16 bases fit TRBD2. The CDR3 has 17 amino acids. In germline, CDR1 is MNHEY, CDR2 SMNVEV (reference sequence). The junction had 8 bases not matched to a gene; V was cut back by 4 bases and J by 8 bases. The CDR3 sequence: CASSSPGLAGGLHEQFF. In nucleotides, the CDR3 is TGTGCCAGCAGTTCCCCGGGACTAGCGGGGGGGCTTCATGAGCAGTTCTTC.

This clonotype was seen ten or more times. The chain combines TRBV20-1 with TRBJ2-3, with D perhaps matching TRBD1 or TRBD2 (6 bases each). Germline CDR1 is DFQATT and CDR2 is SNEGSKA (reference sequence). This CDR3 is 15 amino acids long. V was pared by 6 bases and J by 0 bases, with 16 bases between. CDR3 sequence (DNA): TGCAGTGCCTCAGGGGTCGGGGGCAGCACAGATACGCAGTATTTT. Amino acid sequence: CSASGVGGSTDTQYF.

This clonotype appeared many times. V is TRBV5-6 and J is TRBJ2-1; D unresolved. Trimming stripped 0 bases from V and 3 bases from J, with 7 bases between. Germline V gives CDR1 SGHDT, CDR2 YYEEEE. The CDR3 has 14 amino acids. DNA of the CDR3: TGTGCCAGCAGCTTGGAGACTTACTACAATGAGCAGTTCTTC. This encodes CASSLETYYNEQFF.

This clonotype appeared many times. The V call is TRBV5-1, the J call TRBJ1-1; 8 bases fit TRBD1. V was clipped by 7 bases and J by 0 bases; unmatched bases: 5. CDR1 is SGHRS and CDR2 is YFSETQ in the germline V gene. This CDR3 has 14 amino acids. The CDR3 region has the DNA TGCGCCAGCCACAGGGGGACCATGAACACTGAAGCTTTCTTT. Its translation is CASHRGTMNTEAFF.

This clonotype has a count of ten or more. The rearrangement links TRBV14 to TRBJ1-1; D is ambiguous. The CDR3 covers 13 residues. The germline V gene has CDR1 SGHDN and CDR2 FVKESK. Trimming took off 0 bases at V and 11 bases at J, with 13 bases between the two ends. The DNA of the CDR3 is TGTGCCAGCAGCCAAGATAGGCGGCGGCCGGCTTTCTTT. This encodes CASSQDRRRPAFF.

The sample holds many counts of this clonotype. The chain recombines TRBV5-1 with TRBJ2-1, with 8 bases fitting TRBD1. Germline trimming cut 0 bases from V and 5 bases from J; bases unmatched to any gene: 1. The CDR3 has 14 amino acids. Germline CDR1 is SGHRS and CDR2 is YFSETQ. CDR3 residues: CASSLEGQDNEQFF. The CDR3 DNA reads TGCGCCAGCAGCTTGGAGGGACAGGACAATGAGCAGTTCTTC. Drawing the rest from reference TRBV5-1 and TRBJ2-1, the complete variable domain is KAGVTQTPRYLIKTRGQQVTLSCSPISGHRSVSWYQQTPGQGLQFLFEYFSETQRNKGNFPGRFSGRQFSNSRSEMNVSTLELGDSALYLCASSLEGQDNEQFFGPGTRLTVL.

This clonotype was detected ten times or more. The chain is built from TRBV6-1 and TRBJ1-6; D ambiguous. This CDR3 spans 15 amino acids. The germline CDR1 and CDR2 sequences are MNHNS and SASEGT. Trimming shortened V by 7 bases and J by 8 bases, and 18 bases separated the two germline ends. DNA of the CDR3: TGTGCCAGCAATCCGACGGATGCGAATCATTCACCCCTCCACTTT. This codes for CASNPTDANHSPLHF.

This clonotype has only a few counts. CDR3 coding DNA: TGTGCCAGCAGTTTACACCAGGGAAGCACTGAAGCTTTCTTT. Residues: CASSLHQGSTEAFF. V and J are TRBV12-3 or TRBV12-4 and TRBJ1-1; maybe TRBD1 (5 bases). V gave up 2 bases and J gave up 4 bases, with 11 bases separating them. This CDR3 has 14 residues.

This clonotype was found many times. The CDR3 DNA sequence: TGTGCCAGCCCCCCCCCGGGCGGGGGTAGCACAGATACGCAGTATTTT. This sequence encodes CASPPPGGGSTDTQYF. The V gene is TRBV28, the J gene TRBJ2-3; 7 nucleotides match TRBD2. Unmatched junction bases numbered 11, after V lost 8 bases and J lost 0 bases. Per germline, CDR1 MDHEN and CDR2 SYDVKM. The CDR3 loop spans 16 amino acids.

This chain joins TRBV12-2 and TRBJ1-3; TRBD1 is taken as the D call from the table, unchecked against the DNA. TRBV12-2 is reported as a pseudogene. The CDR3 is 13 residues long. Here the CDR3 reads CASRQDSGNTIYF. Here the CDR3 DNA reads TGTGCAAGTCGACAGGACTCTGGAAACACCATATATTTT.

This clonotype was counted many times. The rearrangement joins TRBV12-3 or TRBV12-4 to TRBJ2-1; the match to TRBD1 covers 8 bases. The ends lost 3 bases at V and 5 bases at J; junction bases unmatched: 3. The length of the CDR3 is 14 residues. CDR3 sequence reads: CASSFRGLDNEQFF. CDR3 in DNA: TGTGCCAGCAGTTTCAGGGGGCTCGACAATGAGCAGTTCTTC.

The table lists this clonotype with many counts. This chain uses TRBV7-2 with TRBJ2-5, with a weak D call TRBD1 (6 bases). The germline V and J ends were trimmed by 9 bases and 5 bases, with 10 bases remaining between them. Germline V lookup: CDR1 SGHTA, CDR2 FQGNSA. CDR3 length: 11 amino acids. CDR3 bases: TGTGCCAGTATGGACAGTGAGACCCAGTACTTC. It specifies CASMDSETQYF.